This T cell receptor beta chain was captured in a study of CD8+CD57+ T cells in acquired aplastic anemia. Study-wide context: Average DNA yield from sorted CD4+ and CD8+ cells was around 3 ug. Study-wide points: Patients and controls were found to share approximately 31 CD8+ CDR3 sequences.

Germline trimming cut 6 bases from V and 0 bases from J; bases unmatched to any gene: 6. The CDR3 contains 15 residues. From germline, CDR1 is SNHLY and CDR2 FYNNEI. Investigators profiled TCR beta VDJ and CDR3 from genomic DNA template. TCRdb recomputed calls from the reads with MiXCR, one row per CDR3 protein. Found here are roughly 160,000 distinct CDR3 sequences, around half of them singletons; the top ten hold about 2.8%. Flow cytometry had shown expanded CD8+CD57+ cells in the patients chosen for sequencing. Everyone among the patients had severe acquired aplastic anemia. Blood came from patients not yet given any therapy. On this clonotype: Antigen unknown.

The sequencing input was sorted CD4+, CD8+, or CD8+CD57+ T cells (not recorded which) from PBMCs. The sequence derives from a human donor with aplastic anemia. The chain combines TRBV2 with TRBJ2-3; 7 bases fit TRBD2. CDR3 coding DNA: TGTGCCAGCAGCGTCCTGGGACTAAGCACAGATACGCAGTATTTT. As protein: CASSVLGLSTDTQYF.